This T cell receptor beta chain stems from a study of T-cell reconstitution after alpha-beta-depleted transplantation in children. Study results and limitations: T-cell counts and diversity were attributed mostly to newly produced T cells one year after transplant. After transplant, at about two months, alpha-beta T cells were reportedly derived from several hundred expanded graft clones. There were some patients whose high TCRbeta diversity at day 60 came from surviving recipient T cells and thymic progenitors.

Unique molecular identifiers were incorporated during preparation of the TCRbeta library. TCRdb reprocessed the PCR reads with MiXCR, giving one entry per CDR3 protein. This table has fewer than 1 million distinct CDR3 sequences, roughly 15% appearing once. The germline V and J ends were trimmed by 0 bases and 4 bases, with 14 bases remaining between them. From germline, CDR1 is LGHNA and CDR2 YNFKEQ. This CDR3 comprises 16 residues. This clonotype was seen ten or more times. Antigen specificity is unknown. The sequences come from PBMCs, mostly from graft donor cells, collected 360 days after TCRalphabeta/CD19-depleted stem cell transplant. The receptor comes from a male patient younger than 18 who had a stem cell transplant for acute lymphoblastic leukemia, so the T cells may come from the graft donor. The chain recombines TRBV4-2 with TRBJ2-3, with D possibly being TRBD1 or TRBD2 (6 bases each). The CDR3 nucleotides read TGTGCCAGCAGCCAAGATCTTGGGGGCGGGGCAGATACGCAGTATTTT. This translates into CASSQDLGGGADTQYF.